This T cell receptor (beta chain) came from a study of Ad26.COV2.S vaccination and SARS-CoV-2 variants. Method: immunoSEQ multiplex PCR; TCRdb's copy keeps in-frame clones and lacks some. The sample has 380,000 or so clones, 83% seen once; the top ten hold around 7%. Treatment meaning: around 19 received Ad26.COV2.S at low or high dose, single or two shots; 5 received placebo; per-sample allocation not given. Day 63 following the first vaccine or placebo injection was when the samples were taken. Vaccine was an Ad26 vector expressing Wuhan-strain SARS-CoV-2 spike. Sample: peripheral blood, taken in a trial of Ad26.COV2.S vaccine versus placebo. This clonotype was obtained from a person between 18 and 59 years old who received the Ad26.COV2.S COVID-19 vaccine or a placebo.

The CDR3 here is CASSEGLGDTQYF. CDR3 nucleotide sequence: TGTGCCAGCAGTGAAGGGCTGGGAGATACGCAGTATTTT. The V call is TRBV2, the J call TRBJ2-3; D call uncertain. Germline lookup yields CDR1 SNHLY and CDR2 FYNNEI. The CDR3 is 13 residues long. V was cut by 1 base and J by 5 bases, with 7 bases left in between.